The TCR beta chain described here comes from a study of blood T cells in healthy people across ages. Study-level results: It was not known whether donors were CMV positive (a possible confounder of expanded clonotype changes). Naive CD4+ cells and diversity were both higher in long-lived donors than in aged donors.

CDR3 length equals 17 residues. CDR1 and CDR2 from the germline V gene are MNHEY and SMNVEV (reference sequence). Combining a sample-barcoded 5' primer with a J-beta primer mix, a second PCR ran for 7 to 11 cycles. TCRdb re-derived calls from the 5' RACE reads in MiXCR, one entry per CDR3 protein. The table shows approximately 1.5 million distinct CDR3 sequences, with about 35% occurring only once. In regard to this clonotype: Its target is unknown. This sequence may be a read error, since a much larger clone differs from it by one base.

Source material: blood. The sequence derives from a woman in her twenties or thirties in good health. V usage is TRBV27 and J usage is TRBJ2-3, with TRBD2 matching over 11 bases. DNA of the CDR3: TGTACCAGCAGTTTAACGACTAGCGGGATTAGCACAGATACGCAGTATTTT. It is translated as CTSSLTTSGISTDTQYF.